This is a list of T cell receptor beta chains from one sample in a study of blood T cell dynamics during melanoma immunotherapy. The table came from immunoSEQ multiplex PCR; TCRdb's copy has only in-frame clones and leaves some out. The sample shows 9,500 or so clones, around nine tenths of them seen only once. The sample consisted of blood, taken from a patient treated with checkpoint blockade. The receptors shown here come from a human donor with melanoma. Each CDR3 is given with its conserved first and last residue. The D gene is left open where the match is weak. Clone size is shown for a subset of rows, as once, few, many or a class of expanded clone.

CDR3aa,CDR3nt,d_gene,v_gene,abundance,j_gene
CATSRGGGEDTQYF,TGTGCCACCAGTCGGGGGGGAGGGGAAGATACGCAGTATTTT,TRBD2,TRBV15,.,TRBJ2-3
CASSQLRSNEKLFF,TGTGCCAGCAGCCAATTAAGGAGTAATGAAAAACTGTTTTTT,.,TRBV14,.,TRBJ1-4
CASSLRNTGETQYF,TGTGCCAGCAGCTTACGAAATACGGGGGAGACCCAGTACTTC,.,TRBV7-6,.,TRBJ2-5
CASSGGLLTSTDTQYF,TGTGCCAGCAGTGGCGGACTGCTGACTAGCACAGATACGCAGTATTTT,.,TRBV6-1,.,TRBJ2-3
CASSQLWTDNQPQHF,TGCGCCAGCAGCCAACTCTGGACGGACAATCAGCCCCAGCATTTT,.,TRBV4-1,.,TRBJ1-5
CASSIDLGLRWGEQFF,TGTGCCAGTAGTATAGATCTAGGTTTACGGTGGGGTGAGCAGTTCTTC,.,TRBV19,.,TRBJ2-1
CAWTQPGLEVGGQFF,TGTGCCTGGACGCAACCGGGACTAGAGGTGGGGGGGCAGTTCTTC,TRBD2,TRBV30,.,TRBJ2-1
CASSLDPGWAYEQYF,TGTGCCAGCAGCTTGGATCCGGGGTGGGCTTACGAGCAGTACTTC,.,TRBV5-4,once,TRBJ2-7
CASSFRNPPTYEQYF,TGTGCCAGCAGTTTTAGAAACCCACCTACCTACGAGCAGTACTTC,.,TRBV28,.,TRBJ2-7
CASSPVRATANYGYTF,TGTGCTAGCAGCCCGGTAAGGGCGACCGCTAACTATGGCTACACCTTC,.,TRBV14,.,TRBJ1-2